Sequencing of this TCR beta chain was carried out in a study of long-term antiretroviral therapy in people with HIV. Findings and limits, study-wide: Neither ART adherence, viral resistance nor therapy changes were documented.

V lost 2 bases and J 4 bases, leaving 7 bases between the germline ends. CDR1 and CDR2 from the germline V gene are SGHDT and YYEEEE. The CDR3 totals 12 residues. A v3.0 immunoSEQ assay was performed at survey level. Measured with immunoSEQ multiplex PCR; TCRdb has only the in-frame clones, and not every one. The repertoire holds about 29,000 clones, with about 95% as singletons. On this clone: Its antigen is currently unknown.

This specimen consisted of unsorted PBMCs, obtained 5.3 years after starting antiretroviral therapy. The receptor was derived from a man younger than 45 with HIV. The chain employs TRBV5-6 and TRBJ2-7, with D maybe TRBD2 (5 bases). In DNA form, the CDR3 reads TGTGCCAGCAGCTTCAGCGGATACGAGCAGTACTTC. It codes for CASSFSGYEQYF.